The 7 T cell receptor beta chains presented below share a single source sample, sequenced in a study of shared clonotypes between healthy human individuals. Sequencing was performed with immunoSEQ multiplex PCR; in TCRdb, only in-frame clones are kept and a portion is missing. Of fewer than 1.6 million clones in the sample, about 98.5% are singletons; the top ten hold approximately 0.4%. Material for sequencing was naive CD4+ T cells sorted from blood. The subset here: CD45RA+ positively selected. Receptor source: a man aged 25-45 years in good health.

The chain carries TRBV6-1 and TRBJ2-1, with D unclear. V was shortened by 7 bases and J by 10 bases, with 14 bases between the two germline ends. This CDR3 has 12 residues. Looked up from germline, CDR1 is MNHNS and CDR2 is SASEGT. The CDR3, as DNA: TGTGCCAGCACTGCCTGGGTACGGGAGCAGTTCTTC. Amino acid sequence: CASTAWVREQFF.

The rearrangement uses TRBV7-2 and TRBJ2-3, with D perhaps matching TRBD2 (6 bases). CDR3 length: 15 amino acids. V was trimmed by 7 bases and J by 5 bases, leaving 19 bases between them. Germline V gene lookup returns CDR1 SGHTA and CDR2 FQGNSA. The CDR3 DNA reads as TGTGCCAGCAAGAAACACAGCGGGTCCGGAGATACGCAGTATTTT. Protein product: CASKKHSGSGDTQYF.

The V gene is TRBV5-1, the J gene TRBJ2-3, with D hard to call. CDR3 length: 13 residues. The V gene lost 3 bases and the J gene lost 6 bases, with 11 bases spanning the gap. Looked up from germline, CDR1 is SGHRS and CDR2 is YFSETQ. The CDR3 loop reads CASSWESGDTQYF. In DNA, the CDR3 is TGCGCCAGCAGCTGGGAAAGTGGGGATACGCAGTATTTT.

The chain joins TRBV6-6 to TRBJ1-5; TRBD1 is a possible D gene (6 bases). The CDR3 length is 14 residues. CDR1 is MNHNY and CDR2 is SVGAGI in the germline V gene (reference sequence). The V and J ends lost 7 bases and 1 base respectively, with 11 bases between them. CDR3 coding DNA: TGTGCCAGCAAGCCGAGGGGGAGCAATCAGCCCCAGCATTTT. It translates to CASKPRGSNQPQHF.

This chain uses TRBV6-1 with TRBJ1-5; tentatively, D is TRBD1 (6 bases). CDR1 and CDR2 (germline): MNHNS, SASEGT. Trimming shortened V by 2 bases and J by 4 bases, and 18 bases separated the two germline ends. The length of the CDR3 is 17 residues. CDR3 protein: CASSENGGGQTNQPQHF. Written as DNA, the CDR3 is TGTGCCAGCAGTGAAAATGGGGGCGGACAGACTAATCAGCCCCAGCATTTT.

Worth noting for this clone: The sample has other DNA sequences that encode this CDR3 too. V usage is TRBV5-1 and J usage is TRBJ2-1, with D possibly matching TRBD2 (5 bases). Germline values: CDR1 SGHRS, CDR2 YFSETQ. Trimming took 0 bases from V and 5 from J, leaving 9 bases between them. This CDR3 has 14 residues. The CDR3 region has the DNA TGCGCCAGCAGCTTGGGGACTTCGCACAATGAGCAGTTCTTC. Translation gives CASSLGTSHNEQFF.

V is TRBV28 and J is TRBJ2-7, with unresolved D. The germline V and J ends were trimmed by 2 bases and 7 bases, with 6 bases remaining between them. The CDR3 length is 11 residues. Germline CDR1 MDHEN, CDR2 SYDVKM. Here the CDR3 DNA reads TGTGCCAGCAGTTTAGAATTGGAGCAGTACTTC. Translated, it gives CASSLELEQYF.